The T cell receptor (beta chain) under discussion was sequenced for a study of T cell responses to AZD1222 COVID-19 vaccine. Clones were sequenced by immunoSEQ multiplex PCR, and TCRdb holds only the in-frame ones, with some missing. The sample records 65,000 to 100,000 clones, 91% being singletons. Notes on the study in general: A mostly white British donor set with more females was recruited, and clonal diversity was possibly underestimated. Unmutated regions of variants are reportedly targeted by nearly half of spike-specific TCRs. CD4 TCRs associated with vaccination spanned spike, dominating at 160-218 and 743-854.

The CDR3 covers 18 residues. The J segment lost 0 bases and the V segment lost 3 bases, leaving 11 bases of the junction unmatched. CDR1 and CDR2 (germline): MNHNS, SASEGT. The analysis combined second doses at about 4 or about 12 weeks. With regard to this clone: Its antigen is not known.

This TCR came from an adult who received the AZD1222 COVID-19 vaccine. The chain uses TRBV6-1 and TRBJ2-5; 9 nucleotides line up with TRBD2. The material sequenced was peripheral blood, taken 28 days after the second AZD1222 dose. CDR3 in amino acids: CASSDRGWASGNQETQYF. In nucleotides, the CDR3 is TGTGCCAGCAGTGACCGAGGATGGGCTAGCGGGAACCAAGAGACCCAGTACTTC.